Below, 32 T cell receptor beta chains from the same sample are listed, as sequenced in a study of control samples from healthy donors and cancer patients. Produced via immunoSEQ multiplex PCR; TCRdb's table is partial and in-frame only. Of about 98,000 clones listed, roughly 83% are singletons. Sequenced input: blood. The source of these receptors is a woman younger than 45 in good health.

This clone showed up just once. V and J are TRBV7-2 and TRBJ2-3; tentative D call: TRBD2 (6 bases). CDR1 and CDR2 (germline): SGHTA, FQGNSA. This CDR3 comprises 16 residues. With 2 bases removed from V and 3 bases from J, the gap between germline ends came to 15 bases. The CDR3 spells CASSLWADGGTDTQYF. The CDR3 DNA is TGTGCCAGCAGCTTATGGGCGGACGGGGGAACAGATACGCAGTATTTT.

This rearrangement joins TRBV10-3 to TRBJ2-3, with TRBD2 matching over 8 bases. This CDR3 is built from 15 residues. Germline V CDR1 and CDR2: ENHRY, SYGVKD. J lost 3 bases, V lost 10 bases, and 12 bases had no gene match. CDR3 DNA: TGTGCCACCGCTAGGGCGGGCGGGGGGACAGATACGCAGTATTTT. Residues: CATARAGGGTDTQYF.

The CDR3 coding sequence is TGTGCCAGCAGTGACTCGGGCGGGGGGGGCGATGAGCAGTTCTTC. Translated, it gives CASSDSGGGGDEQFF. The chain links TRBV6-4 to TRBJ2-1; 9 nucleotides line up with TRBD2. The junction had 5 bases not matched to a gene; V was cut back by 0 bases and J by 8 bases. Per germline, CDR1 MRHNA and CDR2 SNTAGT. CDR3 length: 15 amino acids.

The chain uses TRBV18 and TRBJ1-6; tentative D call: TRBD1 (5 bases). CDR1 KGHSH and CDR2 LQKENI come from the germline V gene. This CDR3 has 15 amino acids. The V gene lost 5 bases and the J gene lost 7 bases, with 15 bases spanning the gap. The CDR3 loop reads CASSVQPGPNSPLHF. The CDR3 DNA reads TGTGCCAGCTCAGTTCAGCCGGGACCGAATTCACCCCTCCACTTT.

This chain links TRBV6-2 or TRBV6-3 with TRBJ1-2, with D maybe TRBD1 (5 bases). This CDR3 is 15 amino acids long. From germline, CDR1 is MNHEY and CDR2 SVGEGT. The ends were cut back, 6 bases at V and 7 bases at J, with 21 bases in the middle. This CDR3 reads CASRYGRQGGAGYTF. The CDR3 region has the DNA TGTGCCAGCAGATACGGGCGTCAGGGTGGTGCTGGCTACACCTTC.

The CDR3 reads CASSQIGGGNEQFF. DNA for the CDR3: TGTGCCAGCAGCCAAATCGGGGGAGGCAATGAGCAGTTCTTC. The chain is built from TRBV14 and TRBJ2-1; the D gene is possibly TRBD2 (6 bases). Trimming removed 2 bases at V and 6 bases at J, with 11 bases between. The germline CDR1 and CDR2 sequences are SGHDN and FVKESK. CDR3 length equals 14 residues.

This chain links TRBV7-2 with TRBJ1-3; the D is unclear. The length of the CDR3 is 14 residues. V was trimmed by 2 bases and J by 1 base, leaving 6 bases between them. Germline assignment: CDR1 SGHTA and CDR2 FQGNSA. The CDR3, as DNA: TGTGCCAGCAGCTTAAAGTGGTCTGGAAACACCATATATTTT. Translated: CASSLKWSGNTIYF.

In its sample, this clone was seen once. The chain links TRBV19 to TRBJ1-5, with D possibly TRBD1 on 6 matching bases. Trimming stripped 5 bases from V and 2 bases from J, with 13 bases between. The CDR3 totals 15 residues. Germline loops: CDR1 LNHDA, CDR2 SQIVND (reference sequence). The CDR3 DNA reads TGTGCCAGTAGTGACCGGGGGCTTGGCAATCAGCCCCAGCATTTT. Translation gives CASSDRGLGNQPQHF.

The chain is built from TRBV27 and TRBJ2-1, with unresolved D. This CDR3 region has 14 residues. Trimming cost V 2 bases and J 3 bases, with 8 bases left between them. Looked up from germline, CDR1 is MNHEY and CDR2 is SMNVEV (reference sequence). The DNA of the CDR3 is TGTGCCAGCAGTTTACGGGTTGGCTACAATGAGCAGTTCTTC. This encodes CASSLRVGYNEQFF.

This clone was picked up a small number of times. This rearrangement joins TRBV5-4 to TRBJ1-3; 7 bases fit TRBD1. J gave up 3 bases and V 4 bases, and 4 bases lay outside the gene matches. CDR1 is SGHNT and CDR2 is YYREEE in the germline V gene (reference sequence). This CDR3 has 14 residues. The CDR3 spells CASSRTGGGNTIYF. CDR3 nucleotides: TGTGCCAGCAGCAGGACAGGAGGTGGAAACACCATATATTTT.

The CDR3: CASSFSEGLGYNSPLHF. CDR3 DNA sequence: TGTGCCAGCAGCTTCTCCGAGGGACTGGGATATAATTCACCCCTCCACTTT. The chain combines TRBV9 with TRBJ1-6; the D gene is possibly TRBD1 (5 bases). Germline values: CDR1 SGDLS, CDR2 YYNGEE. Trimming stripped 4 bases from V and 4 bases from J, with 18 bases between. This CDR3 is 17 amino acids long.

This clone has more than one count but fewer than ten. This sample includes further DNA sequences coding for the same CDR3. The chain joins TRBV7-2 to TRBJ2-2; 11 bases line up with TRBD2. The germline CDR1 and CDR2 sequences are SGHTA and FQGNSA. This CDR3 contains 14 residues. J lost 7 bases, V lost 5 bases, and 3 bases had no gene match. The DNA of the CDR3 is TGTGCCAGCAGCCCTACTAGCGGGGGCGGGGAGCTGTTTTTT. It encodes CASSPTSGGGELFF.

The CDR3 bases are TGTGCCAGCTCACCACCGTCCAGCAACATTCAGTACTTC. Amino acids: CASSPPSSNIQYF. This chain joins TRBV18 and TRBJ2-4; D gene unclear. Trimming took 0 bases from V and 7 from J, leaving 7 bases between them. The CDR3 consists of 13 residues. Germline lookup yields CDR1 KGHSH and CDR2 LQKENI.

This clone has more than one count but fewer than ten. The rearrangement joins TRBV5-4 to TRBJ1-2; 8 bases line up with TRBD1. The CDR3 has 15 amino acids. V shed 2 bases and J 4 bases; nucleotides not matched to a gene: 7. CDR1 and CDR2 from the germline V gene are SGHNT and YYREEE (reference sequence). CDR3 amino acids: CASSFRDRGSYGYTF. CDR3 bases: TGTGCCAGCAGCTTCCGCGACAGGGGAAGCTATGGCTACACCTTC. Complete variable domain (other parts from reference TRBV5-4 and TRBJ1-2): ETGVTQSPTHLIKTRGQQVTLRCSSQSGHNTVSWYQQALGQGPQFIFQYYREEENGRGNFPPRFSGLQFPNYSSELNVNALELDDSALYLCASSFRDRGSYGYTFGSGTRLTVV.

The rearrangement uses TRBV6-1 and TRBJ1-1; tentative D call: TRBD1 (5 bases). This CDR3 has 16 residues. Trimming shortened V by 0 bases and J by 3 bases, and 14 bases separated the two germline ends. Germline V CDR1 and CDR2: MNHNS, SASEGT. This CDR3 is CASSEAAGGGDTEAFF. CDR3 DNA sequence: TGTGCCAGCAGTGAAGCAGCTGGAGGAGGGGACACTGAAGCTTTCTTT.

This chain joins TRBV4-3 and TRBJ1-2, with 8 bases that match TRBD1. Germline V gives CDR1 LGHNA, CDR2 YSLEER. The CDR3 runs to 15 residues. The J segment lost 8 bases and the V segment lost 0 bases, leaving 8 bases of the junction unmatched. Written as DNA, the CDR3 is TGCGCCAGCAGCCAAGAGGACAGGGCCGGGGGAGGCTACACCTTC. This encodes CASSQEDRAGGGYTF.

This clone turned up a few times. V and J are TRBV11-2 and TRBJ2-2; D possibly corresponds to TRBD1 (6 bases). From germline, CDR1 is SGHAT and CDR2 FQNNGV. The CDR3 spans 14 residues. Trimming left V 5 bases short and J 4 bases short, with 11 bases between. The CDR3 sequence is CASSLQGTTGELFF. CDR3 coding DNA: TGTGCCAGCAGCCTACAGGGTACCACCGGGGAGCTGTTTTTT.

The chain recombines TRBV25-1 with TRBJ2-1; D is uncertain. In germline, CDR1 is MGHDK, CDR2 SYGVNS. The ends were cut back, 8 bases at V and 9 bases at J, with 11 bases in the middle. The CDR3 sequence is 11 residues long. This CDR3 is CASQSLTEQFF. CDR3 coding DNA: TGTGCCAGCCAGTCCCTCACTGAGCAGTTCTTC.

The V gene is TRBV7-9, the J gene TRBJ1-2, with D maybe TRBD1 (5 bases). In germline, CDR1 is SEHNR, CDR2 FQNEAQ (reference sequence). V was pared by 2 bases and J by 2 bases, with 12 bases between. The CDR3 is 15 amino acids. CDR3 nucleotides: TGTGCCAGCAGCTTAAAGGGGACCGGGAACTATGGCTACACCTTC. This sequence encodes CASSLKGTGNYGYTF.

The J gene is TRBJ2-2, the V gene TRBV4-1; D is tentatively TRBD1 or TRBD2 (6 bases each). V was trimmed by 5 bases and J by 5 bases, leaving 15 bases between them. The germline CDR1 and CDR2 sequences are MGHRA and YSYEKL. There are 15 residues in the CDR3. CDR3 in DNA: TGCGCCAGCAGCAAGACGGGGGCGGGGACCGGGGAGCTGTTTTTT. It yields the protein CASSKTGAGTGELFF.

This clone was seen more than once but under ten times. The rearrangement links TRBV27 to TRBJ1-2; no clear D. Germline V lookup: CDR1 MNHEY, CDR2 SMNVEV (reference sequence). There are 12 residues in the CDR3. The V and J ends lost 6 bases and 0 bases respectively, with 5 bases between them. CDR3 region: CASRGTNYGYTF. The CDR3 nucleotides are TGTGCCAGCAGGGGAACTAACTATGGCTACACCTTC.

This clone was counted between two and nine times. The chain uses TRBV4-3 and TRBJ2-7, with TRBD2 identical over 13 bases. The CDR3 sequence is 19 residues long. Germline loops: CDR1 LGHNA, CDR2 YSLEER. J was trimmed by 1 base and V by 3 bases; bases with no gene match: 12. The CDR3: CASSHGGLAGVSTSYEQYF. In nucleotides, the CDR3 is TGCGCCAGCAGCCATGGAGGACTAGCGGGGGTTTCCACATCCTACGAGCAGTACTTC.

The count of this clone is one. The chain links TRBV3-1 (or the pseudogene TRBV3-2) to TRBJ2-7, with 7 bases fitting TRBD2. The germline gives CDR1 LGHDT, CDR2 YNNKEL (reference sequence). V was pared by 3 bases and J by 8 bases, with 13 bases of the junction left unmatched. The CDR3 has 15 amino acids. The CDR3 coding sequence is TGTGCCAGCAGCCAGAACCCCGGGACTACCCAAAAGCAGTACTTC. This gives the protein CASSQNPGTTQKQYF.

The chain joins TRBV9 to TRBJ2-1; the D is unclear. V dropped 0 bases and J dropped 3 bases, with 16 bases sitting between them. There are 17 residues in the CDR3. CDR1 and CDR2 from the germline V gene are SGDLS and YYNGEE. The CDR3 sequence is CASSVVFLGRHYNEQFF. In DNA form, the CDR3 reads TGTGCCAGCAGCGTAGTGTTCCTTGGCAGGCACTACAATGAGCAGTTCTTC.

CDR3 nucleotides: TGCGCCAGCAGCCAAGGCAGCCAGGTCGATACGCAGTATTTT. Translated, it gives CASSQGSQVDTQYF. The chain has TRBV4-3 and TRBJ2-3; no definite D call. This CDR3 is built from 14 residues. The V and J ends lost 1 base and 6 bases respectively, with 11 bases between them. In germline, CDR1 is LGHNA, CDR2 YSLEER.

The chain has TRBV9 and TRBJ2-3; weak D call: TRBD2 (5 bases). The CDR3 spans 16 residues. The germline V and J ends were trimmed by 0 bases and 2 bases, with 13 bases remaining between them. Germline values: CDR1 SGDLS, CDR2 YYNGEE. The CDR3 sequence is CASSVAVSGPTDTQYF. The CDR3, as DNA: TGTGCCAGCAGCGTAGCGGTGAGCGGTCCCACAGATACGCAGTATTTT.

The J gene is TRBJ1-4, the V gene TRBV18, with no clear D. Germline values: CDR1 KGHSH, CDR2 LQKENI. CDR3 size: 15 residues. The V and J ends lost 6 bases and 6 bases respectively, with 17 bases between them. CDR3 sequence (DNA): TGTGCCAGCTCCCATAAAGCGGGAGGAGATGAAAAACTGTTTTTT. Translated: CASSHKAGGDEKLFF.

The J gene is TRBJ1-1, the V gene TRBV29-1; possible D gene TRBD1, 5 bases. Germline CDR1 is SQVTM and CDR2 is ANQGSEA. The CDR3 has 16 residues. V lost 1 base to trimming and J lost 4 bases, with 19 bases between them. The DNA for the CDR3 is TGCAGCGTTGAAGTGGGCCCCGCCAGGGTAGGCACTGAAGCTTTCTTT. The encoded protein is CSVEVGPARVGTEAFF.

The CDR3 here is CASSLEEAGLNTEAFF. In DNA, the CDR3 is TGCGCCAGCAGCTTGGAAGAGGCAGGCCTTAACACTGAAGCTTTCTTT. The chain joins TRBV5-1 to TRBJ1-1; no firm D call. This CDR3 contains 16 residues. From germline, CDR1 is SGHRS and CDR2 YFSETQ. The ends were cut back, 0 bases at V and 2 bases at J, with 14 bases in the middle.

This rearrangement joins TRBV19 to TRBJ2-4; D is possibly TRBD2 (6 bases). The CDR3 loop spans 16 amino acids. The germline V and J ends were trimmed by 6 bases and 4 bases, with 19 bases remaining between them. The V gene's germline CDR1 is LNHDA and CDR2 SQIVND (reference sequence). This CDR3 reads CASSQGGGFQKNIQYF. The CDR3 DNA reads TGTGCCAGTAGCCAGGGAGGAGGGTTCCAAAAAAACATTCAGTACTTC.

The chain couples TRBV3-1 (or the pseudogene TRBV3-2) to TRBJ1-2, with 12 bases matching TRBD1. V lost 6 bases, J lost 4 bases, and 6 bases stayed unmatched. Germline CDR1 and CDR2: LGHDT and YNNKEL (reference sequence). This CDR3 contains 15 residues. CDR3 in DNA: TGTGCCAGCAGTGGGACAGGGGGCATAGGCTATGGCTACACCTTC. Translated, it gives CASSGTGGIGYGYTF.

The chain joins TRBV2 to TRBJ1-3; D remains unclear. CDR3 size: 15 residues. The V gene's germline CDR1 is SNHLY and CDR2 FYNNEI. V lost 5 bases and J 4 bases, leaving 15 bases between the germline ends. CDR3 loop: CASSPRAQAGNTIYF. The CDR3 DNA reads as TGTGCCAGCAGTCCCCGGGCTCAAGCCGGAAACACCATATATTTT.